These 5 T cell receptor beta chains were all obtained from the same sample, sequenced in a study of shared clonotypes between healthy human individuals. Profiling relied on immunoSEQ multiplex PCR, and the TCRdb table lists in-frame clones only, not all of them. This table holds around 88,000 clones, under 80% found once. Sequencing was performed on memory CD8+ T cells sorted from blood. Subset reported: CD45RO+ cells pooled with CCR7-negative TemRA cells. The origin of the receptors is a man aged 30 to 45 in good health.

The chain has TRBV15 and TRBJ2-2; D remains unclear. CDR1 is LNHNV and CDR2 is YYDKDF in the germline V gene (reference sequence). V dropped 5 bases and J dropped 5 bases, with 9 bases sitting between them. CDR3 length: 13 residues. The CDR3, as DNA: TGTGCCACCAGCTCAGATGAGACCGGGGAGCTGTTTTTT. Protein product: CATSSDETGELFF. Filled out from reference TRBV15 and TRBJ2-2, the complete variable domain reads DAMVIQNPRYQVTQFGKPVTLSCSQTLNHNVMYWYQQKSSQAPKLLFHYYDKDFNNEADTPDNFQSRRPNTSFCFLDIRSPGLGDTAMYLCATSSDETGELFFGEGSRLTVL.

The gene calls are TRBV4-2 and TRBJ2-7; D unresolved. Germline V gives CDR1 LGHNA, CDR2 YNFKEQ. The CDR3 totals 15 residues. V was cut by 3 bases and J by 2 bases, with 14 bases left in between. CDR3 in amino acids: CASSQDASPTYEQYF. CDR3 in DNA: TGTGCCAGCAGCCAGGACGCTAGTCCCACCTACGAGCAGTACTTC.

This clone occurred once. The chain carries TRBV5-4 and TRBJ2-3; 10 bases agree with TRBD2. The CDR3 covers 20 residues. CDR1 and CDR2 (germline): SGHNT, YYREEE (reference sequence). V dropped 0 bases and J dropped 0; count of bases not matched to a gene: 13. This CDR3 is CASSLDLAGAKGASTDTQYF. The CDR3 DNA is TGTGCCAGCAGCTTGGATCTAGCGGGGGCCAAGGGGGCTAGCACAGATACGCAGTATTTT.

CDR3: CASSSAGVPNTEAFF. CDR3 nucleotides: TGCGCCAGCAGTTCAGCAGGGGTCCCGAACACTGAAGCTTTCTTT. This chain links TRBV5-1 with TRBJ1-1, with a tentative D call TRBD1 (6 bases). CDR3 length equals 15 residues. Germline V lookup: CDR1 SGHRS, CDR2 YFSETQ. Trimming pared 5 bases from V and 1 base from J, leaving 15 bases between. Drawing the rest from reference TRBV5-1 and TRBJ1-1, the complete variable domain is KAGVTQTPRYLIKTRGQQVTLSCSPISGHRSVSWYQQTPGQGLQFLFEYFSETQRNKGNFPGRFSGRQFSNSRSEMNVSTLELGDSALYLCASSSAGVPNTEAFFGQGTRLTVV.

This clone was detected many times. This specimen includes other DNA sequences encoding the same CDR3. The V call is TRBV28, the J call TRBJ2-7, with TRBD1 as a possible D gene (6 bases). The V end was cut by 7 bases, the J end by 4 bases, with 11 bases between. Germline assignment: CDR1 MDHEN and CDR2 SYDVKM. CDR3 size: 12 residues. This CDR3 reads CASTPGVYEQYF. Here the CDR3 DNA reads TGTGCCAGCACCCCAGGGGTATACGAGCAGTACTTC.